This TCR beta chain is from a study of cytomegalovirus exposure and HLA in healthy donors. About the study: Counted in an early data release were about 85 million unique TCRs from HLA-typed donors.

V lost 6 bases and J 0 bases, leaving 8 bases between the germline ends. CDR3 length: 13 residues. The V gene's germline CDR1 is MNHEY and CDR2 SVGAGI. With regard to this clone: Antigen unknown.

Study-level results: TCR beta chain V- and J-gene trimming was linked, in a later analysis, to a missense variant in DCLRE1C. An analysis was carried out at a later point. It showed that HLA-associated TCR beta chains were more clonally expanded than equally common non-associated chains. The study had only CMV serostatus as immune exposure information.

PCR primers comprised 60 Vbeta and 13 Jbeta primers. Assay: immunoSEQ multiplex PCR; the TCRdb copy retains only in-frame clones and omits some. Found here are 75,000 to 80,000 clones, less than 80% of them singletons; the top ten hold around 8.9%. Sequencing was done on a sample of PBMCs. J is TRBJ1-1 and V is TRBV6-5; D unclear. The receptor was derived from a woman between 40 and 50 years old in good health and CMV-seropositive. The CDR3 loop is CASSRTMNTEAFF. The CDR3 nucleotides read TGTGCCAGCAGCCGTACAATGAACACTGAAGCTTTCTTT.